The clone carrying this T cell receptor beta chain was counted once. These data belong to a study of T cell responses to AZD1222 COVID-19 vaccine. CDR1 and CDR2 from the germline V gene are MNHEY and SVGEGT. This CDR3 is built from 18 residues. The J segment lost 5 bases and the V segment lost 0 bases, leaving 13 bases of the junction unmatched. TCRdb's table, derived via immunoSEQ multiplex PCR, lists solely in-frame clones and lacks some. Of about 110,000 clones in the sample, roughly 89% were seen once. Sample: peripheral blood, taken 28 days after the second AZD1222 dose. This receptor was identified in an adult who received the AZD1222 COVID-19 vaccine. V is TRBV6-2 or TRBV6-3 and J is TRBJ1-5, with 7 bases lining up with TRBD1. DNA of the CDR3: TGTGCCAGCAGTTACTCTCGCGACAGGGCAGGTTTCGATCAGCCCCAGCATTTT. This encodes CASSYSRDRAGFDQPQHF.